The rows below give T cell receptor beta chains drawn from one sample of a study of shared clonotypes between healthy human individuals. Clones were sequenced by immunoSEQ multiplex PCR, and TCRdb holds only the in-frame ones, with some missing. The repertoire includes about 460,000 clones, approximately 80% of them detected once, and more than 10% sits in the top ten. Sequencing was done on a sample of PBMCs. All receptors derive from a woman between 35 and 50 years old in good health. Some clones in this sample may be carry-over from other donors' samples. Both conserved end residues are part of each CDR3. The order of the fields is clone size, J gene, D gene, V gene, CDR3 DNA, CDR3 protein. A D gene is named only where the DNA matches it firmly. The listing skips clone size in some rows; elsewhere it reads once, few, many or a size class.

clone_size: few; j_call: TRBJ1-1; d_call: TRBD1; v_call: TRBV7-2; cdr3_nt: TGTGCCAGCAGCGCAATGACAGGGAGACCTGAAGCTTTCTTT; cdr3_aa: CASSAMTGRPEAFF
clone_size: .; j_call: TRBJ2-7; d_call: TRBD1; v_call: TRBV5-5; cdr3_nt: TGTGCCAGCGGAAAGACAGGGGACTACGAGCAGTACTTC; cdr3_aa: CASGKTGDYEQYF
clone_size: .; j_call: TRBJ1-4; d_call: .; v_call: TRBV6-5; cdr3_nt: TGTGCCAGCAGTCGGGGGCAGGGGATCGGAAAACTGTTTTTT; cdr3_aa: CASSRGQGIGKLFF
clone_size: .; j_call: TRBJ1-1; d_call: .; v_call: TRBV28; cdr3_nt: TGTGCCAGCAACCAACAGGGTAGGGGCACTGAAGCTTTCTTT; cdr3_aa: CASNQQGRGTEAFF
clone_size: .; j_call: TRBJ2-7; d_call: TRBD2; v_call: TRBV4-2; cdr3_nt: TGTGCCAGCAGCCACCTAGCGGGAGTAGCGTACGAGCAGTACTTC; cdr3_aa: CASSHLAGVAYEQYF
clone_size: many; j_call: TRBJ1-4; d_call: .; v_call: TRBV15; cdr3_nt: TGTGCCACCAGCAGTCGAGTTGGGCAGGCTAATGAAAAACTGTTTTTT; cdr3_aa: CATSSRVGQANEKLFF
clone_size: .; j_call: TRBJ2-3; d_call: TRBD2; v_call: TRBV27; cdr3_nt: TGTGCCAGCAGTTTTCATACGGGAGGCGCAGATACGCAGTATTTT; cdr3_aa: CASSFHTGGADTQYF
clone_size: .; j_call: TRBJ2-2; d_call: .; v_call: TRBV7-2; cdr3_nt: TGTGCCAGCACCCTGGCCGTCATAGCGGTTAACACCGGGGAGCTGTTTTTT; cdr3_aa: CASTLAVIAVNTGELFF
clone_size: once; j_call: TRBJ1-2; d_call: TRBD1; v_call: TRBV7-9; cdr3_nt: TGTGCCAGCAGCTCCTACGCAGGGGGCAGTGGCTACACCTTC; cdr3_aa: CASSSYAGGSGYTF
clone_size: .; j_call: TRBJ2-6; d_call: .; v_call: TRBV5-4; cdr3_nt: TGTGCCAGCAGCTCACAGGGACGTGATGGGGCCAACGTCCTGACTTTC; cdr3_aa: CASSSQGRDGANVLTF
clone_size: .; j_call: TRBJ2-2; d_call: TRBD2; v_call: TRBV6-1; cdr3_nt: TGTGCCAGCAGTGGACTAGCGGGTATCGCCGGGGAGCTGTTTTTT; cdr3_aa: CASSGLAGIAGELFF
clone_size: many; j_call: TRBJ2-3; d_call: .; v_call: TRBV6-4; cdr3_nt: TGTGCCAGCAGTCGGGGCGGTAGCACAGATACGCAGTATTTT; cdr3_aa: CASSRGGSTDTQYF
clone_size: .; j_call: TRBJ2-7; d_call: .; v_call: TRBV7-9; cdr3_nt: TGTGCCAGCAGCTTAAGTGGCAGATCCTACGAGCAGTACTTC; cdr3_aa: CASSLSGRSYEQYF
clone_size: .; j_call: TRBJ2-2; d_call: .; v_call: TRBV4-2; cdr3_nt: TGTGCCAGCAGCCAAGGGTTAGGGGGGATCGGGGAGCTGTTTTTT; cdr3_aa: CASSQGLGGIGELFF
clone_size: .; j_call: TRBJ2-7; d_call: TRBD2; v_call: TRBV7-2; cdr3_nt: TGTGCCAGCAGCTTACGGGAGGGCGAGCAGTACTTC; cdr3_aa: CASSLREGEQYF
clone_size: .; j_call: TRBJ2-3; d_call: TRBD2; v_call: TRBV29-1; cdr3_nt: TGCAGCGTTTTTGGGACTAGCGGGGGGACGGATACGCAGTATTTT; cdr3_aa: CSVFGTSGGTDTQYF
clone_size: many; j_call: TRBJ1-5; d_call: TRBD1; v_call: TRBV28; cdr3_nt: TGTGCCAGCAGTTCCCCGACAGGGAACAATCAGCCCCAGCATTTT; cdr3_aa: CASSSPTGNNQPQHF
clone_size: .; j_call: TRBJ2-5; d_call: TRBD2; v_call: TRBV9; cdr3_nt: TGTGCCAGCAGCGTCGGGACTAGCGGGAGTCTACAAGAGACCCAGTACTTC; cdr3_aa: CASSVGTSGSLQETQYF
clone_size: .; j_call: TRBJ2-1; d_call: .; v_call: TRBV19; cdr3_nt: TGTGCCAGTAGTGCGTCGGGAGTAAGTGAGCAGTTCTTC; cdr3_aa: CASSASGVSEQFF
clone_size: .; j_call: TRBJ1-5; d_call: .; v_call: TRBV7-9; cdr3_nt: TGTGCCAGCAGCTTAGCCGAACAGGGAATTCGCAATCAGCCCCAGCATTTT; cdr3_aa: CASSLAEQGIRNQPQHF
clone_size: .; j_call: TRBJ2-1; d_call: TRBD2; v_call: TRBV5-1; cdr3_nt: TGCGCCAGCAGCTTGGGGGGAGGTAGCGGGAGAGTCCATGAGCAGTTCTTC; cdr3_aa: CASSLGGGSGRVHEQFF
clone_size: .; j_call: TRBJ2-7; d_call: TRBD2; v_call: TRBV6-5; cdr3_nt: TGTGCCAGCAGTTACCGTTTCGCGGGAGGGATCTACGAGCAGTACTTC; cdr3_aa: CASSYRFAGGIYEQYF
clone_size: .; j_call: TRBJ2-7; d_call: TRBD1; v_call: TRBV28; cdr3_nt: TGTGCCAGCAGCCTCCGGGACAGCCATCGCTACGAGCAGTACTTC; cdr3_aa: CASSLRDSHRYEQYF
clone_size: .; j_call: TRBJ2-5; d_call: .; v_call: TRBV4-1; cdr3_nt: TGCGCCAGCAGCCCTATCGGACAGTCGCAAGAGACCCAGTACTTC; cdr3_aa: CASSPIGQSQETQYF
clone_size: .; j_call: TRBJ1-5; d_call: .; v_call: TRBV4-1; cdr3_nt: TGCGCCAGCAGCCAAGGACTTGCCCGGGGGGTCAATCAGCCCCAGCATTTT; cdr3_aa: CASSQGLARGVNQPQHF
clone_size: .; j_call: TRBJ2-5; d_call: TRBD2; v_call: TRBV6-6; cdr3_nt: TGTGCCAGCAGTTTTAGCGGGGAGGGGGTGACCCAGTACTTC; cdr3_aa: CASSFSGEGVTQYF
clone_size: once; j_call: TRBJ2-7; d_call: .; v_call: TRBV7-2; cdr3_nt: TGTGCCAGCAGCTTAGCGGGCGCCTACGAGCAGTACTTC; cdr3_aa: CASSLAGAYEQYF
clone_size: .; j_call: TRBJ2-1; d_call: .; v_call: TRBV4-3; cdr3_nt: TGCGCCAGCAGCCAAGAGGTGGGGAGCGCTGAGCAGTTCTTC; cdr3_aa: CASSQEVGSAEQFF